This TCR beta chain was identified in a study of CD4 T cells in relation to SARS-CoV-2 and coronaviruses. This clone was counted once. What it binds is not known. Unexposed donor CD4+ T cells date from 2011-2018, before the COVID-19 pandemic. CD4+ T cells were isolated from the cells after 10 days of culture. Unexposed-donor CD4+ T cells were probed with SARS-CoV-2 S/N and four cold-coronavirus spikes, cells permitting. The CDR3 is 14 residues long. This table comes from immunoSEQ multiplex PCR, and its TCRdb copy is limited to in-frame clones, with some not included. The sample yields 20,000 or so clones, about 81% seen once.

Sequencing was carried out using CD4+ T cells from PBMCs, cultured in vitro. The chain is built from TRBV21-1 and TRBJ2-7; no DNA check was done on the table's D call, TRBD1. TRBV21-1 has pseudogene status. This TCR was recovered from a human donor in good health. The CDR3 is CASSADGQAYEQYF. The CDR3 DNA sequence: TGTGCCAGCAGCGCCGACGGACAGGCCTACGAGCAGTACTTC.